A single sample is the source of the 30 T cell receptor beta chains below, sequenced in a study of T cell responses to AZD1222 COVID-19 vaccine. Only in-frame clones appear in the TCRdb table, and some are missing; sequencing was by immunoSEQ multiplex PCR. The repertoire consists of 150,000 or so clones, with roughly 90% occurring once and the leading ten covering about 1.5%. Source: peripheral blood, taken on day 0 of AZD1222 vaccination. These receptors were collected from an adult in good health.

V gene TRBV7-6 combines with J gene TRBJ2-1; 7 bases are a match to TRBD2. CDR3 size: 16 residues. CDR1 is SGHVS, CDR2 FNYEAQ, per germline. V dropped 4 bases and J dropped 1; count of bases not matched to a gene: 7. CDR3 region: CASSSSGGISYNEQFF. The DNA for the CDR3 is TGTGCCAGCAGCTCTTCCGGGGGGATATCCTACAATGAGCAGTTCTTC.

This chain uses TRBV29-1 with TRBJ1-2; D gene unclear. The CDR3 is made up of 13 amino acids. The V end was cut by 5 bases, the J end by 5 bases, with 15 bases between. Germline V lookup: CDR1 SQVTM, CDR2 ANQGSEA. As DNA, the CDR3 is TGCAGCGTTCGTCAGGAAAGAGGATATGGCTACACCTTC. Its protein is CSVRQERGYGYTF.

The chain carries TRBV30 and TRBJ1-2; 12 bases map to TRBD1. This CDR3 region has 16 residues. The germline V gene has CDR1 GTSNPN and CDR2 SVGIG (reference sequence). V dropped 0 bases and J dropped 4; count of bases not matched to a gene: 6. The CDR3 nucleotides are TGTGCCTGGAGTGTAACGGGACAGGGGGCGCTCTATGGCTACACCTTC. This translates into CAWSVTGQGALYGYTF.

In this sample, this clone turned up once. The V gene is TRBV20-1, the J gene TRBJ2-7; the D gene could be TRBD1 or TRBD2 (5 bases each). The germline V gene encodes CDR1 DFQATT and CDR2 SNEGSKA (reference sequence). V was shortened by 3 bases and J by 4 bases, with 13 bases between the two germline ends. The CDR3 extends over 13 amino acids. CDR3 sequence (DNA): TGCAGTGCTAGTCCCAGGGACGGGTACGAGCAGTACTTC. Protein: CSASPRDGYEQYF.

The chain joins TRBV11-3 to TRBJ2-1; D is possibly TRBD1 or TRBD2 (5 bases each). This CDR3 comprises 16 residues. Germline loops: CDR1 SGHNT, CDR2 YENEEA. Trimming took 1 base from V and 2 from J, leaving 12 bases between them. CDR3 region: CASSLVAGTPYNEQFF. For the CDR3, the DNA is TGTGCCAGCAGCTTAGTAGCCGGGACCCCCTACAATGAGCAGTTCTTC.

This chain joins TRBV4-1 and TRBJ2-7, with D possibly matching TRBD2 (5 bases). The CDR3 length is 16 residues. Trimming left V 0 bases short and J 0 bases short, with 12 bases between. Germline loops: CDR1 MGHRA, CDR2 YSYEKL. As DNA, the CDR3 is TGCGCCAGCAGCCAAGATTCAGCGGTACCCTCCTACGAGCAGTACTTC. It codes for CASSQDSAVPSYEQYF.

This clone was picked up one time. The V call is TRBV7-9, the J call TRBJ2-7; 10 nucleotides agree with TRBD2. The germline V gene encodes CDR1 SEHNR and CDR2 FQNEAQ (reference sequence). With V trimmed by 5 bases and J by 5 bases, 18 bases remained unmatched. The CDR3 length is 18 residues. The CDR3 DNA reads TGTGCCAGCAGCCAGCGGCAGGTCGATAGCGGGAGGCGGAACGAGCAGTACTTC. The encoded protein is CASSQRQVDSGRRNEQYF.

The V gene is TRBV7-2, the J gene TRBJ2-6; 8 bases align to TRBD1. The CDR3 is made up of 17 amino acids. In germline, CDR1 is SGHTA, CDR2 FQGNSA. With V trimmed by 2 bases and J by 0 bases, 3 bases remained unmatched. CDR3 loop: CASSLRTGNSGANVLTF. The CDR3 DNA reads as TGTGCCAGCAGCTTAAGGACAGGGAACTCTGGGGCCAACGTCCTGACTTTC. The full variable domain, rest sourced from reference TRBV7-2 and TRBJ2-6, is GAGVSQSPSNKVTEKGKDVELRCDPISGHTALYWYRQSLGQGLEFLIYFQGNSAPDKSGLPSDRFSAERTGGSVSTLTIQRTQQEDSAVYLCASSLRTGNSGANVLTFGAGSRLTVL.

This chain connects TRBV6-1 to TRBJ1-5; 7 bases line up with TRBD1. With 2 bases clipped from V and 3 bases from J, the junction kept 4 bases outside the gene matches. Germline V gene data show CDR1 as MNHNS and CDR2 as SASEGT. The CDR3 extends over 15 amino acids. The CDR3 region has the DNA TGTGCCAGCAGTGAAAGGGGACAGACCAATCAGCCCCAGCATTTT. Translated, it gives CASSERGQTNQPQHF.

The chain couples TRBV4-3 to TRBJ1-1; unclear D gene. The V gene's germline CDR1 is LGHNA and CDR2 YSLEER. This CDR3 has 13 amino acids. Deletions cut 4 bases from V and 1 base from J, with 7 bases between. The CDR3, as DNA: TGCGCCAGCAGCCGGGGTGGGAACACTGAAGCTTTCTTT. This codes for CASSRGGNTEAFF.

The chain joins TRBV25-1 to TRBJ2-7; tentatively, D is TRBD2 (6 bases). V was clipped by 3 bases and J by 2 bases, with 17 bases between them. The germline gives CDR1 MGHDK, CDR2 SYGVNS. The CDR3 contains 16 residues. For the CDR3, the DNA is TGTGCCAGCAGTGATCTTGGGGTCGGGGGAACCTACGAGCAGTACTTC. Translation: CASSDLGVGGTYEQYF.

In DNA, the CDR3 is TGTGCCAGCAGCCCAGACCAGGGGAGACAGCCCCAGCATTTT. This encodes CASSPDQGRQPQHF. The chain combines TRBV7-2 with TRBJ1-5, with a possible D match to TRBD1 (6 bases). This CDR3 region has 14 residues. Trimming took 5 bases from V and 7 from J, leaving 15 bases between them. CDR1 is SGHTA and CDR2 is FQGNSA in the germline V gene.

V and J are TRBV7-8 and TRBJ1-2; D gene unclear. With 5 bases removed from V and 4 bases from J, the gap between germline ends came to 14 bases. Germline loops: CDR1 SGHVS, CDR2 FQNEAQ. This CDR3 spans 14 amino acids. CDR3: CASSTASLVYGYTF. CDR3 coding DNA: TGTGCCAGCAGCACTGCAAGCCTGGTCTATGGCTACACCTTC.

This chain connects TRBV24-1 to TRBJ2-1, with D unresolved. From germline, CDR1 is KGHDR and CDR2 SFDVKD. The V end was cut by 1 base, the J end by 0 bases, with 9 bases between. The CDR3 sequence is 16 residues long. The CDR3 loop is CATSDLQASSYNEQFF. The CDR3 region has the DNA TGTGCCACCAGTGATTTACAAGCGAGCTCCTACAATGAGCAGTTCTTC.

The gene calls are TRBV7-9 and TRBJ1-2; 7 bases agree with TRBD1. Looked up from germline, CDR1 is SEHNR and CDR2 is FQNEAQ (reference sequence). The CDR3 covers 13 residues. The trim removed 4 bases at V and 4 bases at J, leaving 3 bases unmatched. The CDR3 protein is CASSYDRAYGYTF. CDR3 in DNA: TGTGCCAGCAGCTACGACAGGGCCTATGGCTACACCTTC. Combining the CDR3 with reference TRBV7-9 and TRBJ1-2 gives the whole variable domain DTGVSQNPRHKITKRGQNVTFRCDPISEHNRLYWYRQTLGQGPEFLTYFQNEAQLEKSRLLSDRFSAERPKGSFSTLEIQRTEQGDSAMYLCASSYDRAYGYTFGSGTRLTVV.

This chain joins TRBV12-5 and TRBJ1-5; 8 bases fit TRBD1. V lost 0 bases and J lost 3; bases outside the gene matches: 4. The germline V gene has CDR1 LGHNT and CDR2 FRNRAP. The CDR3 is 16 amino acids. The CDR3 coding sequence is TGTGCTAGTGGTTTGGTCCGGGACAGGTTCAATCAGCCCCAGCATTTT. It codes for CASGLVRDRFNQPQHF.

This chain uses TRBV2 with TRBJ1-6, with TRBD1 as a possible D gene (6 bases). Germline CDR1 reads SNHLY; CDR2 reads FYNNEI. The ends were cut back, 3 bases at V and 5 bases at J, with 14 bases in the middle. The CDR3 is made up of 16 amino acids. The CDR3 DNA reads as TGTGCCAGCAGTGATAGGGGGTTCAGGAATAATTCACCCCTCCACTTT. Encoded protein: CASSDRGFRNNSPLHF.

The J gene is TRBJ1-2, the V gene TRBV9; no reliable D call. CDR3 length equals 14 residues. The germline CDR1 and CDR2 sequences are SGDLS and YYNGEE. V shed 3 bases and J shed 6 bases, with 15 bases lying between them. The CDR3 DNA reads as TGTGCCAGCAGCGCTTCACCACAAGATGATGGCTACACCTTC. This translates into CASSASPQDDGYTF.

This clone was counted between two and nine times. V gene TRBV4-2 combines with J gene TRBJ2-3; TRBD1 aligns across 7 bases. The CDR3 totals 17 residues. The germline gives CDR1 LGHNA, CDR2 YNFKEQ. V was clipped by 0 bases and J by 4 bases; unmatched bases: 10. Written as DNA, the CDR3 is TGTGCCAGCAGCCAAGATCGAGGGGGCGATGGCGCAGATACGCAGTATTTT. It is translated as CASSQDRGGDGADTQYF.

The V call is TRBV11-2, the J call TRBJ1-2; possibly TRBD1 for D (5 bases). Germline values: CDR1 SGHAT, CDR2 FQNNGV. CDR3 length equals 13 residues. The V end lost 1 base, the J end lost 4 bases, and 7 bases lay between the germline ends. The CDR3 bases are TGTGCCAGCAGCTTAGGGGGGACCTATGGCTACACCTTC. Translating it yields CASSLGGTYGYTF.

The CDR3 coding sequence is TGTGCCAGCAGCCCGGACAGGGGGCCGTCTGGCTATGGCTACACCTTC. Translated: CASSPDRGPSGYGYTF. The V and J genes are TRBV5-6 and TRBJ1-2, with 11 bases aligning to TRBD1. The CDR3 covers 16 residues. With V trimmed by 4 bases and J by 4 bases, 9 bases remained unmatched. From germline, CDR1 is SGHDT and CDR2 YYEEEE.

The chain joins TRBV7-8 to TRBJ1-2; the D gene is possibly TRBD1 (5 bases). This CDR3 is built from 13 residues. Germline V gene data show CDR1 as SGHVS and CDR2 as FQNEAQ. The ends were cut back, 5 bases at V and 6 bases at J, with 13 bases in the middle. The CDR3 sequence: CASSTRDGNGYTF. For the CDR3, the DNA is TGTGCCAGCAGCACCCGGGACGGGAATGGCTACACCTTC.

The J gene is TRBJ1-4, the V gene TRBV6-1; 9 nucleotides match TRBD1. The junction had 4 bases not matched to a gene; V was cut back by 3 bases and J by 2 bases. Germline CDR1 reads MNHNS; CDR2 reads SASEGT. This CDR3 comprises 16 residues. In nucleotides, the CDR3 is TGTGCCAGCAGTGAGGGACAGGGAGTGACTAATGAAAAACTGTTTTTT. Protein sequence: CASSEGQGVTNEKLFF.

This clone was counted once. This chain links TRBV6-5 with TRBJ2-7; D is perhaps TRBD1 (6 bases). The CDR3 sequence is 14 residues long. V lost 6 bases and J 1 base, leaving 13 bases between the germline ends. CDR1 is MNHEY and CDR2 is SVGAGI in the germline V gene. Here the CDR3 DNA reads TGTGCCAGCAGGATCCAACAGGGTTCCTACGAGCAGTACTTC. Translated: CASRIQQGSYEQYF.

The CDR3 nucleotides read TGTGCCAGTACGTTTGAGGGAACAGGTCAGAGCAATCAGCCCCAGCATTTT. As protein: CASTFEGTGQSNQPQHF. The J gene is TRBJ1-5, the V gene TRBV19; the D gene is possibly TRBD1 (5 bases). The V and J ends lost 7 bases and 1 base respectively, with 20 bases between them. Germline values: CDR1 LNHDA, CDR2 SQIVND (reference sequence). The CDR3 has 17 amino acids. The full variable domain, its missing parts supplied by reference TRBV19 and TRBJ1-5, is DGGITQSPKYLFRKEGQNVTLSCEQNLNHDAMYWYRQDPGQGLRLIYYSQIVNDFQKGDIAEGYSVSREKKESFPLTVTSAQKNPTAFYLCASTFEGTGQSNQPQHFGDGTRLSIL.

J is TRBJ1-1 and V is TRBV19; tentative D call: TRBD1 (5 bases). CDR1 and CDR2 from the germline V gene are LNHDA and SQIVND (reference sequence). CDR3 length: 14 residues. V was pared by 3 bases and J by 0 bases, with 8 bases between. This chain's CDR3 is CASSIGGVNTEAFF. Here the CDR3 DNA reads TGTGCCAGTAGTATCGGGGGGGTGAACACTGAAGCTTTCTTT.

The chain combines TRBV29-1 with TRBJ1-4, with 8 bases identical to TRBD1. Trimming at V came to 7 bases and at J to 7 bases, leaving 11 bases not matched to a gene. Germline V gene data show CDR1 as SQVTM and CDR2 as ANQGSEA. This CDR3 is 14 amino acids long. CDR3 in DNA: TGCAGCGCCCACCCAGGGGGCTCGGCTGAAAAACTGTTTTTT. Its protein is CSAHPGGSAEKLFF.

This clone occurred a few times. The V gene is TRBV15, the J gene TRBJ2-7; 8 bases agree with TRBD1. The CDR3 is 15 amino acids. Germline CDR1 LNHNV, CDR2 YYDKDF (reference sequence). The V and J ends lost 0 bases and 3 bases, in that order; junction bases with no gene match: 4. CDR3 nucleotide sequence: TGTGCCACCAGCAGAGATCGGACAGGGCTCTACGAGCAGTACTTC. This encodes CATSRDRTGLYEQYF.

The rearrangement joins TRBV2 to TRBJ2-1; 8 positions agree with TRBD1. Germline V gene sequence: CDR1 SNHLY, CDR2 FYNNEI. This CDR3 has 15 amino acids. V dropped 6 bases and J dropped 1; count of bases not matched to a gene: 5. DNA of the CDR3: TGTGCCAGCAGCATAAGACAGGGGTCCTACAATGAGCAGTTCTTC. Residues: CASSIRQGSYNEQFF.

The chain joins TRBV11-2 to TRBJ2-7; tentatively, D is TRBD2 (5 bases). CDR1 and CDR2 (germline): SGHAT, FQNNGV. The CDR3 consists of 15 residues. Trimming pared 1 base from V and 0 bases from J, leaving 10 bases between. The CDR3, as DNA: TGTGCCAGCAGCTTAGGAGAGGGTTACTCCTACGAGCAGTACTTC. Amino acid sequence: CASSLGEGYSYEQYF.